This entry is about one TCR beta chain. V was trimmed by 2 bases and J by 6 bases, leaving 5 bases between them. Germline values: CDR1 LGHNA, CDR2 YNFKEQ. CDR3 length: 12 amino acids. The data are from a study of blood T cell repertoires in COVID-19. Study details: The United States, Italy and Spain were the sources of the acute and convalescent COVID-19 samples. PBMCs, B-cell-depleted T cells, or T cells were the source of the cDNA or gDNA that made up the material.

Assay used: immunoSEQ multiplex PCR; TCRdb lists only in-frame clones, some missing. This sample yields tens of thousands of clones, of which about 83% are seen a single time; roughly 6.7% belongs to the top ten. The source of this sequence is a man aged 65 to 79 with COVID-19, enrolled during active disease. The sequencing input was peripheral blood. This rearrangement joins TRBV4-2 to TRBJ1-5; D remains unclear. The CDR3 sequence is CASSQPGQPQHF. CDR3 in DNA: TGTGCCAGCAGCCAACCCGGTCAGCCCCAGCATTTT.